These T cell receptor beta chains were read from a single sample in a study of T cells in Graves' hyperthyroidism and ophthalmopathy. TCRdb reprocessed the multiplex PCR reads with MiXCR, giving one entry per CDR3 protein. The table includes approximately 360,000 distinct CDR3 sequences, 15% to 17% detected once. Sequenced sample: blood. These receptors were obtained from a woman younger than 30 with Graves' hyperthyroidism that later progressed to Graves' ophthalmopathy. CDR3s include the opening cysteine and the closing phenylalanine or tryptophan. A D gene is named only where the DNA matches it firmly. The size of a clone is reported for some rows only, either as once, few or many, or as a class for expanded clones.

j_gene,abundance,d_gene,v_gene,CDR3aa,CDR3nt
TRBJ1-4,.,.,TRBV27,CANRVEWSEKLFF,TGTGCCAACAGGGTCGAATGGAGTGAAAAACTGTTTTTT
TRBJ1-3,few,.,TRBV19,CASSMNRRNTIYF,TGTGCCAGTAGTATGAACAGGAGAAACACCATATATTTT
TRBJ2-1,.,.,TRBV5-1,CASSSGQTYNEQFF,TGCGCCAGCAGCTCCGGACAAACATACAATGAGCAGTTCTTC
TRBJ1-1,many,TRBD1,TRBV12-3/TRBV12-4,CASSSGTVSRNTEAFF,TGTGCCAGCAGTTCCGGGACAGTTAGCCGGAACACTGAAGCTTTCTTT
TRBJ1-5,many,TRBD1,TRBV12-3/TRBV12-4,CATGTGGPQHF,TGTGCCACCGGGACAGGAGGGCCCCAGCATTTT
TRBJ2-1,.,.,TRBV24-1,CATRKRRTNNEQFF,TGTGCCACGAGAAAGAGGCGGACGAACAATGAGCAGTTCTTC
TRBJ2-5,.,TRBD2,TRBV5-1,CASAMGGLAEGETQYF,TGCGCCAGCGCCATGGGCGGGCTAGCGGAAGGAGAGACCCAGTACTTC
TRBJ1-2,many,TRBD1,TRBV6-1,CASSEMGTGGGYTF,TGTGCCAGCAGTGAAATGGGGACAGGGGGTGGCTACACCTTC
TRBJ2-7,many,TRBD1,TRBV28,CASRDRAPYEQYF,TGTGCCAGCCGGGACAGGGCACCCTACGAGCAGTACTTC
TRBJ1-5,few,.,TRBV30,CAWGSEMRNQPQHF,TGTGCCTGGGGGAGCGAGATGCGCAATCAGCCCCAGCATTTT
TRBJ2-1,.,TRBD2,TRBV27,CASSLTVLAGTSYNEQFF,TGTGCCAGCAGTCTAACGGTACTAGCGGGTACCTCCTACAATGAGCAGTTCTTC
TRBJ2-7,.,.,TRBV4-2,CASSFSGRGSEQYF,TGTGCCAGCAGCTTCTCTGGCAGGGGAAGCGAGCAGTACTTC
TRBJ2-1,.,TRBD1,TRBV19,CASSMGQVNEQFF,TGTGCCAGTAGTATGGGACAGGTCAATGAGCAGTTCTTC
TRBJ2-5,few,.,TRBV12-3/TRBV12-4,CASTPSTGTGETQYF,TGTGCCAGCACCCCTTCCACAGGGACGGGGGAGACCCAGTACTTC
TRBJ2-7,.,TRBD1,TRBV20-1,CSASTVQGANEQYF,TGCAGTGCTAGCACTGTCCAGGGGGCCAACGAGCAGTACTTC
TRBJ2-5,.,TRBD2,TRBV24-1,CATSKRAGTSGRGSQETQYF,TGTGCCACCAGCAAGCGAGCCGGGACTAGCGGGAGAGGGAGCCAAGAGACCCAGTACTTC
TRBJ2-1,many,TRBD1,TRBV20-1,CSARDVIGTVYNEQFF,TGCAGTGCTAGAGATGTTATCGGGACAGTCTACAATGAGCAGTTCTTC
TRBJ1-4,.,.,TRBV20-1,CSAREGQGEKLFF,TGCAGTGCTAGAGAGGGGCAGGGCGAAAAACTGTTTTTT
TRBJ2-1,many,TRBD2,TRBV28,CASSFSSGGPGSYNEQFF,TGTGCCAGCAGTTTTAGTAGCGGGGGGCCTGGCTCCTACAATGAGCAGTTCTTC
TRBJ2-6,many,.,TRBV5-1,CASSLAGQGYSGANVLTF,TGCGCCAGCAGCTTGGCCGGGCAGGGTTACTCTGGGGCCAACGTCCTGACTTTC
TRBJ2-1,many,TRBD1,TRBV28,CASGSGGIHNEQFF,TGTGCCAGCGGGTCAGGGGGAATTCACAATGAGCAGTTCTTC
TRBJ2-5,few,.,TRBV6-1,CASSEPRDLVRGQETQYF,TGTGCCAGCAGTGAACCGCGGGACTTGGTTCGGGGACAAGAGACCCAGTACTTC
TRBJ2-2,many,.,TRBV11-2,CASSPSVANTGELFF,TGTGCCAGCAGCCCCTCCGTCGCGAACACCGGGGAGCTGTTTTTT
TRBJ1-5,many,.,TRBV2,CASSAWGENQPQHF,TGTGCCAGCAGTGCCTGGGGGGAAAATCAGCCCCAGCATTTT
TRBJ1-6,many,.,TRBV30,CAWSVGNMNSPLHF,TGTGCCTGGAGTGTAGGGAATATGAATTCACCCCTCCACTTT
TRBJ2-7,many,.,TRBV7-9,CASSSIKGQNYEQYF,TGTGCCAGCAGCTCGATTAAGGGCCAGAACTACGAGCAGTACTTC
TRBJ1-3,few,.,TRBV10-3,CATRRGEGASGNTIYF,TGTGCCACCAGAAGGGGGGAAGGAGCCTCTGGAAACACCATATATTTT
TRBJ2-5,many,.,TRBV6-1,CASSERSSPWETQYF,TGTGCCAGCAGTGAACGGTCTAGCCCCTGGGAGACCCAGTACTTC
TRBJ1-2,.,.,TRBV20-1,CSARETVHYGYTF,TGCAGTGCTAGAGAAACGGTGCACTATGGCTACACCTTC
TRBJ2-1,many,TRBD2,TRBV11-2,CASSLISGSFFSYNEQFF,TGTGCCAGCAGCTTAATCAGCGGGAGCTTTTTCTCCTACAATGAGCAGTTCTTC
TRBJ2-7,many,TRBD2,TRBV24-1,CATSETGLAGGSSYEQYF,TGTGCCACCAGTGAGACCGGACTAGCGGGAGGGAGCTCCTACGAGCAGTACTTC
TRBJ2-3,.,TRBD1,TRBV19,CASSVTGTGLADTQYF,TGTGCCAGTAGTGTGACCGGGACAGGGCTCGCAGATACGCAGTATTTT
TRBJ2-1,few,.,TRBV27,CASNVGVPVHNEQFF,TGTGCCAGCAACGTTGGAGTACCCGTCCACAATGAGCAGTTCTTC
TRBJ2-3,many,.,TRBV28,CASRIGASTDTQYF,TGTGCCAGCAGAATCGGAGCTAGCACAGATACGCAGTATTTT
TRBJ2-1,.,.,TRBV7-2,CASSLDQGYNEQFF,TGTGCCAGCAGCTTAGACCAGGGTTACAATGAGCAGTTCTTC
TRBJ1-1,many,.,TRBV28,CASSHRDGHTEAFF,TGTGCCAGCAGTCACCGGGACGGTCACACTGAAGCTTTCTTT
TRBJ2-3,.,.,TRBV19,CASSKGPGNTDTQYF,TGTGCCAGTAGTAAAGGTCCGGGTAACACAGATACGCAGTATTTT
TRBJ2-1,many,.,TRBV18,CASSPSSYNEQFF,TGTGCCAGCTCACCGTCTAGCTACAATGAGCAGTTCTTC
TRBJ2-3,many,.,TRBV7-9,CASSQKGDTQYF,TGTGCCAGCAGCCAAAAGGGAGATACGCAGTATTTT
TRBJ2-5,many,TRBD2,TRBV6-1,CASSGGRSAETQYF,TGTGCCAGCAGCGGGGGGAGGTCCGCAGAGACCCAGTACTTC
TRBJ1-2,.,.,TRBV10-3,CAISESFREVRIGYTF,TGTGCCATCAGTGAGTCGTTCAGGGAGGTGCGCATCGGCTACACCTTC
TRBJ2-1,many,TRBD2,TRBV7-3,CASSLTSGMSSEQFF,TGTGCCAGCAGCTTAACTAGCGGGATGTCTTCTGAGCAGTTCTTC
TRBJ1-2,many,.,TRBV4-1,CASSQVNPAHGYTF,TGCGCCAGCAGCCAAGTCAACCCCGCGCATGGCTACACCTTC
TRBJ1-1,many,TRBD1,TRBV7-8,CASSLRDRGEWKGLNTEAFF,TGTGCCAGCAGCTTACGGGACAGGGGAGAGTGGAAGGGGTTGAACACTGAAGCTTTCTTT
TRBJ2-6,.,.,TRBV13,CASRLSGANVLTF,TGTGCCAGCAGACTATCCGGGGCCAACGTCCTGACTTTC
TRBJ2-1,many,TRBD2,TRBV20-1,CSARDLGSGGYNEQFF,TGCAGTGCTAGAGATCTCGGTAGCGGGGGCTACAATGAGCAGTTCTTC
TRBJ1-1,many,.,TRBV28,CASSPMKTEAFF,TGTGCCAGCAGCCCCATGAAGACTGAAGCTTTCTTT
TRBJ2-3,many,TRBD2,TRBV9,CASSASSGRRADTQYF,TGTGCCAGCAGCGCGTCTAGCGGCAGAAGGGCAGATACGCAGTATTTT
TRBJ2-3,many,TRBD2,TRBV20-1,CSAGTSGSWNTQYF,TGCAGTGCCGGGACTAGCGGGAGTTGGAATACGCAGTATTTT
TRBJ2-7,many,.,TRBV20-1,CSARDYQVIYEQYF,TGCAGTGCTAGGGACTATCAGGTTATCTACGAGCAGTACTTC
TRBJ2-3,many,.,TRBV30,CAWSVRSADTQYF,TGTGCCTGGAGTGTGAGGAGCGCAGATACGCAGTATTTT
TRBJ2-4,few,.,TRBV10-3,CAISQGFGDIQYF,TGTGCCATCAGTCAGGGTTTTGGGGACATTCAGTACTTC
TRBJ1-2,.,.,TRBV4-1,CASSHSGQPYYGYTF,TGCGCCAGCAGCCACTCTGGACAGCCATACTATGGCTACACCTTC
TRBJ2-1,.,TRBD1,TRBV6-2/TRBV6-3,CASTVTQGAPYNEQFF,TGTGCCAGCACCGTAACACAGGGGGCCCCCTACAATGAGCAGTTCTTC
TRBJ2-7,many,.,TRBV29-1,CSVVRQDSYEQYF,TGCAGCGTTGTAAGACAGGACTCCTACGAGCAGTACTTC